These 11 T cell receptor beta chains were sequenced from one sample in a study of blood T cell repertoires in COVID-19. Profiled with immunoSEQ multiplex PCR; TCRdb holds only in-frame clones, not every one. The sample records around 200,000 clones, over 70% being singletons. Input material: peripheral blood. The receptor set was obtained from a man aged 50 to 59 with active or convalescent COVID-19.

This chain connects TRBV23-1 to TRBJ1-5; 8 nucleotides line up with TRBD1. TRBV23-1 is an ORF, with its function uncertain. This CDR3 has 17 residues. Losses at the gene ends were 2 bases for V and 5 bases for J; bases not matched to a gene: 11. In DNA form, the CDR3 reads TGCGCCAGCAGTCAAGAGCGTAGGACAGGGCGAGATCAGCCCCAGCATTTT. This gives the protein CASSQERRTGRDQPQHF.

This chain joins TRBV6-6 and TRBJ1-5, with unresolved D. Germline-derived CDR1 and CDR2 are MNHNY and SVGAGI (reference sequence). The CDR3 sequence is 12 residues long. The V gene lost 0 bases and the J gene lost 5 bases, with 2 bases spanning the gap. CDR3 residues: CASSYSDQPQHF. CDR3 DNA: TGTGCCAGCAGTTACTCCGATCAGCCCCAGCATTTT.

The chain joins TRBV5-8 to TRBJ1-1, with 7 nucleotides matching TRBD1. The CDR3 extends over 14 amino acids. The junction had 9 bases not matched to a gene; V was cut back by 7 bases and J by 3 bases. Germline V gene lookup returns CDR1 SGHTS and CDR2 YDEGEE. This chain's CDR3 is CASGLTGVYTEAFF. CDR3 DNA sequence: TGTGCCAGCGGACTCACAGGGGTTTACACTGAAGCTTTCTTT.

This chain connects TRBV28 to TRBJ2-3, with 7 bases matching TRBD1. Germline CDR1 MDHEN, CDR2 SYDVKM. V lost 4 bases to trimming and J lost 4 bases; unmatched junction nucleotides: 14. The CDR3 runs to 17 residues. The DNA of the CDR3 is TGTGCCAGCAGTTCTCCCTCCCCCGACAGGGCAGCAGATACGCAGTATTTT. Its protein product is CASSSPSPDRAADTQYF.

V usage is TRBV6-5 and J usage is TRBJ1-1; a possible D gene is TRBD1 (5 bases). Between the trimmed V and J ends, which lost 8 bases and 7 bases, there was a span of 8 bases. In germline, CDR1 is MNHEY, CDR2 SVGAGI. The CDR3 loop spans 10 amino acids. CDR3 in DNA: TGTGCCAGCGGGGCCCTTGAAGCTTTCTTT. As protein: CASGALEAFF.

V is TRBV30 and J is TRBJ2-7; D might be TRBD1 (5 bases). This CDR3 has 13 residues. Germline V gives CDR1 GTSNPN, CDR2 SVGIG (reference sequence). V lost 1 base, J lost 3 bases, and 10 bases lay in between. CDR3 amino acids: CAWSAGQLYEQYF. CDR3 bases: TGTGCCTGGAGTGCTGGACAACTCTACGAGCAGTACTTC.

This chain joins TRBV3-1 (or the pseudogene TRBV3-2) and TRBJ1-2; D gene uncertain. CDR3 size: 15 residues. V dropped 0 bases and J dropped 8 bases, with 16 bases sitting between them. Germline lookup yields CDR1 LGHDT and CDR2 YNNKEL (reference sequence). In DNA form, the CDR3 reads TGTGCCAGCAGCCAAGACCCCGTCGGTTCTCAAGGCTACACCTTC. This sequence encodes CASSQDPVGSQGYTF.

V is TRBV29-1 and J is TRBJ2-5; D may be TRBD1 (6 bases). The CDR3 has 12 amino acids. Trimming stripped 4 bases from V and 5 bases from J, with 11 bases between. Germline values: CDR1 SQVTM, CDR2 ANQGSEA. The CDR3 sequence is CSVGGLGETQYF. In DNA, the CDR3 is TGCAGCGTTGGGGGGCTAGGGGAGACCCAGTACTTC.

The chain is built from TRBV27 and TRBJ2-2; a weak D match, TRBD1 (7 bases). The CDR3 length is 14 residues. The germline V gene encodes CDR1 MNHEY and CDR2 SMNVEV (reference sequence). V lost 6 bases and J 8 bases, leaving 16 bases between the germline ends. In DNA, the CDR3 is TGTGCCAGCAGGTCTTCAGGGGGGAATGGGGAGCTGTTTTTT. Translating gives CASRSSGGNGELFF.

In DNA form, the CDR3 reads TGTGCCAGCAGGGGCTCGGCAGGTGAAGCTTTCTTT. Translation gives CASRGSAGEAFF. V and J are TRBV6-5 and TRBJ1-1; D unresolved. CDR3 size: 12 residues. Germline V gives CDR1 MNHEY, CDR2 SVGAGI. Trimming took off 6 bases at V and 7 bases at J, with 12 bases between the two ends.

CDR3 protein: CASSTQGTDTQYF. The CDR3 DNA reads TGTGCCAGCAGCACACAGGGAACAGATACGCAGTATTTT. The chain links TRBV2 to TRBJ2-3, with a possible D match to TRBD1 (6 bases). CDR3 length equals 13 residues. Germline CDR1 reads SNHLY; CDR2 reads FYNNEI. Trimming stripped 6 bases from V and 3 bases from J, with 10 bases between.